These 23 T cell receptor beta chains originate from one sample sequenced in a study of blood T cell repertoires in COVID-19. The method was immunoSEQ multiplex PCR; TCRdb's version includes in-frame clones alone and lacks a portion of them. The sample holds approximately 260,000 clones, roughly 87% seen once. The sample was PBMCs or T cells enriched from blood (not recorded which). These receptors were collected from a woman aged 25 to 39 with acute COVID-19.

V gene TRBV3-1 (or the pseudogene TRBV3-2) combines with J gene TRBJ1-2; no clear D gene. Germline V gives CDR1 LGHDT, CDR2 YNNKEL (reference sequence). V gave up 4 bases and J gave up 4 bases, with 10 bases separating them. The CDR3 is 13 amino acids. The CDR3 reads CASSRGALYGYTF. The CDR3 region has the DNA TGTGCCAGCAGCCGAGGCGCCCTCTATGGCTACACCTTC.

V and J are TRBV21-1 and TRBJ1-1; the table's D gene call, TRBD1, was not cross checked with the DNA. TRBV21-1 corresponds to a pseudogene. The CDR3 is 15 amino acids. CDR3 DNA sequence: TGTGCCAGCGTCCGTTGGCAGGGGGAGGACACTGAAGCTTTCTTT. Its translation is CASVRWQGEDTEAFF.

The rearrangement joins TRBV11-2 to TRBJ2-7, with D perhaps matching TRBD1 (5 bases). Between the trimmed V and J ends, which lost 5 bases and 10 bases, there was a span of 18 bases. The length of the CDR3 is 13 residues. In germline, CDR1 is SGHAT, CDR2 FQNNGV. The CDR3 loop reads CASSASGPELQYF. DNA of the CDR3: TGTGCCAGCAGCGCCTCAGGGCCGGAGCTCCAGTACTTC.

Only one count was recorded for this clone. The chain couples TRBV7-6 to TRBJ2-1; D is unresolved. The CDR3 runs to 12 residues. The V end lost 1 base, the J end lost 8 bases, and 6 bases lay between the germline ends. Germline CDR1 SGHVS, CDR2 FNYEAQ. Here the CDR3 reads CASSLGGYEQFF. For the CDR3, the DNA is TGTGCCAGCAGCTTAGGAGGCTATGAGCAGTTCTTC.

V gene TRBV18 combines with J gene TRBJ2-3; a weak D match, TRBD2 (5 bases). V was pared by 3 bases and J by 5 bases, with 6 bases between. Germline V gene sequence: CDR1 KGHSH, CDR2 LQKENI. This CDR3 is 12 amino acids long. CDR3 sequence (DNA): TGTGCCAGCTCACCGAGCGGAGATACGCAGTATTTT. Protein sequence: CASSPSGDTQYF. The entire variable domain, with the rest obtained from reference TRBV18 and TRBJ2-3, is as follows: NAGVMQNPRHLVRRRGQEARLRCSPMKGHSHVYWYRQLPEEGLKFMVYLQKENIIDESGMPKERFSAEFPKEGPSILRIQQVVRGDSAAYFCASSPSGDTQYFGPGTRLTVL.

The J gene is TRBJ1-1, the V gene TRBV13, with D uncertain. Deletions cut 4 bases from V and 8 bases from J, with 8 bases between. The germline CDR1 and CDR2 sequences are PRHDT and FYEKMQ (reference sequence). This CDR3 comprises 11 residues. CDR3 coding DNA: TGTGCCAGCAGCTCCCTTAAAGAAGCTTTCTTT. Encoded protein: CASSSLKEAFF. The whole variable domain, remainder taken from reference TRBV13 and TRBJ1-1, is AAGVIQSPRHLIKEKRETATLKCYPIPRHDTVYWYQQGPGQDPQFLISFYEKMQSDKGSIPDRFSAQQFSDYHSELNMSSLELGDSALYFCASSSLKEAFFGQGTRLTVV.

The rearrangement joins TRBV19 to TRBJ1-1; D might be TRBD1 (6 bases). CDR1 is LNHDA and CDR2 is SQIVND in the germline V gene (reference sequence). The CDR3 runs 17 residues. The V gene lost 3 bases and the J gene lost 1 base, with 18 bases spanning the gap. Here the CDR3 DNA reads TGTGCCAGTAGTATCGACCCGGGGGGGCGAGGGAACACTGAAGCTTTCTTT. Translation: CASSIDPGGRGNTEAFF.

This chain links TRBV6-5 with TRBJ1-6; possible D gene TRBD1, 5 bases. The CDR3 is made up of 15 amino acids. The V gene's germline CDR1 is MNHEY and CDR2 SVGAGI. V dropped 0 bases and J dropped 7 bases, with 10 bases sitting between them. In nucleotides, the CDR3 is TGTGCCAGCAGTTACTCGACAGTCCGCAATTCACCCCTCCACTTT. Translating gives CASSYSTVRNSPLHF.

The chain uses TRBV7-9 and TRBJ2-1; 8 positions match TRBD2. After removal of 5 bases from V and 5 bases from J, the junction contained 8 bases not matched to a gene. Per the germline V gene, CDR1 is SEHNR and CDR2 is FQNEAQ (reference sequence). The CDR3 has 15 amino acids. CDR3 region: CASSPGLGRDNEQFF. DNA for the CDR3: TGTGCCAGCAGCCCGGGACTAGGGCGGGACAATGAGCAGTTCTTC.

This chain uses TRBV29-1 with TRBJ1-2; tentatively, D is TRBD1 (5 bases). V lost 0 bases and J 6 bases, leaving 11 bases between the germline ends. Germline-derived CDR1 and CDR2 are SQVTM and ANQGSEA. The length of the CDR3 is 13 residues. CDR3 sequence (DNA): TGCAGCGTTGAAGATTTTCAGGGTAATGGCTACACCTTC. As protein: CSVEDFQGNGYTF.

The chain couples TRBV19 to TRBJ2-1; TRBD1 agrees at 9 bases. The CDR3 runs 15 residues. The V segment lost 6 bases and the J segment 7 bases; nucleotides outside the gene matches: 10. Germline assignment: CDR1 LNHDA and CDR2 SQIVND (reference sequence). CDR3 DNA sequence: TGTGCCAGTAGCCCCGGGACAGGGTTTCTGAATGAGCAGTTCTTC. Amino acid sequence: CASSPGTGFLNEQFF.

This clone was seen only once. CDR3 protein: CASSPWTGGGNQPQHF. The CDR3 DNA reads as TGTGCCAGCAGTCCATGGACAGGGGGCGGGAATCAGCCCCAGCATTTT. This sequence joins TRBV28 and TRBJ1-5; TRBD1 matches 11 bases. Germline V gene lookup returns CDR1 MDHEN and CDR2 SYDVKM. V lost 5 bases, J lost 4 bases, and 7 bases stayed unmatched. CDR3 length equals 16 residues.

This clone appeared a single time. This chain links TRBV3-1 (or the pseudogene TRBV3-2) with TRBJ1-5; tentatively, D is TRBD1 (5 bases). CDR3 length: 15 amino acids. V lost 6 bases and J lost 0, with 12 bases in between. Germline V CDR1 and CDR2: LGHDT, YNNKEL (reference sequence). DNA for the CDR3: TGTGCCAGCAGTCCCGGGACTGGTAGCAATCAGCCCCAGCATTTT. This sequence encodes CASSPGTGSNQPQHF.

The rearrangement joins TRBV3-1 (or the pseudogene TRBV3-2) to TRBJ2-2; 12 positions agree with TRBD2. The germline V gene has CDR1 LGHDT and CDR2 YNNKEL (reference sequence). V shed 4 bases, J shed 4 bases, and the junction held 4 bases outside the gene matches. The CDR3 length is 16 residues. The DNA for the CDR3 is TGTGCCAGCAGCCCCAGGACTAGCGGGGCCACCGGGGAGCTGTTTTTT. Its protein is CASSPRTSGATGELFF.

This clone was counted a single time. J is TRBJ1-2 and V is TRBV28; 10 bases fit TRBD1. The length of the CDR3 is 14 residues. Germline CDR1 is MDHEN and CDR2 is SYDVKM. Germline trimming cut 7 bases from V and 10 bases from J; bases unmatched to any gene: 12. This chain's CDR3 is CASTLGAGQGPYTF. The CDR3 DNA is TGTGCCAGCACCTTAGGGGCGGGACAGGGGCCCTACACCTTC.

The rearrangement joins TRBV6-5 to TRBJ2-2; a possible D gene is TRBD2 (5 bases). V was trimmed by 4 bases and J by 5 bases, leaving 14 bases between them. Per germline, CDR1 MNHEY and CDR2 SVGAGI. CDR3 length equals 15 residues. The CDR3 protein is CASSFEGKRTGELFF. The CDR3 DNA reads TGTGCCAGCAGTTTCGAGGGAAAAAGAACCGGGGAGCTGTTTTTT.

The genes are TRBV18 and TRBJ1-3; the D is unclear. V was shortened by 2 bases and J by 3 bases, with 11 bases between the two germline ends. The length of the CDR3 is 15 residues. In germline, CDR1 is KGHSH, CDR2 LQKENI. DNA for the CDR3: TGTGCCAGCTCACCAAGTTCGCAGTTTGGAAACACCATATATTTT. This gives the protein CASSPSSQFGNTIYF.

This chain links TRBV6-1 with TRBJ2-7; TRBD1 agrees at 9 bases. V was clipped by 4 bases and J by 2 bases; unmatched bases: 9. Germline assignment: CDR1 MNHNS and CDR2 SASEGT. The CDR3 length is 16 residues. As DNA, the CDR3 is TGTGCCAGCAGTGGATCCGGGACAGGGAAACCCTACGAGCAGTACTTC. It yields the protein CASSGSGTGKPYEQYF.

Only one count was recorded for this clone. Germline is not matched at one junction end, which may reflect a read error. This chain links TRBV28 with TRBJ2-7; 10 bases line up with TRBD2. Germline V gene lookup returns CDR1 MDHEN and CDR2 SYDVKM. The CDR3 length is 14 residues. For the CDR3, the DNA is TGTGCCAGCACCCCGCTCCTGCCTAGCGGGAGTTTGGACTTC. The encoded protein is CASTPLLPSGSLDF.

V usage is TRBV7-3 and J usage is TRBJ2-3; possible D gene TRBD2, 5 bases. V was cut by 2 bases and J by 3 bases, with 12 bases left in between. Germline-derived CDR1 and CDR2 are SGHTA and FQGTGA. There are 15 residues in the CDR3. As DNA, the CDR3 is TGTGCCAGCAGCTTAGATGGCGGGTGGACAGATACGCAGTATTTT. Amino acid sequence: CASSLDGGWTDTQYF. Filled out from reference TRBV7-3 and TRBJ2-3, the complete variable domain reads GAGVSQTPSNKVTEKGKYVELRCDPISGHTALYWYRQSLGQGPEFLIYFQGTGAADDSGLPNDRFFAVRPEGSVSTLKIQRTERGDSAVYLCASSLDGGWTDTQYFGPGTRLTVL.

The V and J genes are TRBV5-1 and TRBJ2-7, with 12 bases aligning to TRBD1. From germline, CDR1 is SGHRS and CDR2 YFSETQ. The junction had 3 bases not matched to a gene; V was cut back by 0 bases and J by 5 bases. This CDR3 has 15 amino acids. The CDR3 DNA is TGCGCCAGCAGCTTGGCCGGGACAGGGGGCCACGAGCAGTACTTC. Translated: CASSLAGTGGHEQYF.

This sequence joins TRBV4-1 and TRBJ2-3, with 9 nucleotides matching TRBD1. Trimming cost V 1 base and J 4 bases; bases outside gene matches: 6. CDR3 length: 16 residues. Germline V lookup: CDR1 MGHRA, CDR2 YSYEKL. The CDR3 DNA reads as TGCGCCAGCAGCCAAGCCGGGACAGGGTTCCCAGATACGCAGTATTTT. It is translated as CASSQAGTGFPDTQYF.

V usage is TRBV7-8 and J usage is TRBJ2-3; D perhaps matches TRBD2 (5 bases). The CDR3 contains 15 residues. Germline CDR1 and CDR2: SGHVS and FQNEAQ. The V end was cut by 8 bases, the J end by 2 bases, with 17 bases between. CDR3 protein: CASGPLTGFTDTQYF. The CDR3 bases are TGTGCCAGCGGCCCCTTGACGGGATTCACAGATACGCAGTATTTT.